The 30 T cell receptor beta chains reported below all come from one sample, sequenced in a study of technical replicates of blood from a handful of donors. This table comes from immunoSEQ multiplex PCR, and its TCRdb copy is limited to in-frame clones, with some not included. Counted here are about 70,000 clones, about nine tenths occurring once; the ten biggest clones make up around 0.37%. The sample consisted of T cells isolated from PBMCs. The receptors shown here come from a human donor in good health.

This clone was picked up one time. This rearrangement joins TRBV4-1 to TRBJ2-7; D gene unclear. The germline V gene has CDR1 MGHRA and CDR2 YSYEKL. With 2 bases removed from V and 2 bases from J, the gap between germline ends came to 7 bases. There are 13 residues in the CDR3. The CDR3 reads CASSQTRTYEQYF. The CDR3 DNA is TGCGCCAGCAGCCAAACACGTACCTACGAGCAGTACTTC.

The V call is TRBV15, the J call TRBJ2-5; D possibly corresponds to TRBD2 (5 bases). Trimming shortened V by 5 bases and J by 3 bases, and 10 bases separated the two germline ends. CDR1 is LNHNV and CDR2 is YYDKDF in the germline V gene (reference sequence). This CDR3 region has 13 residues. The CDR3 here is CATSFGVEETQYF. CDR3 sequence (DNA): TGTGCCACCAGCTTCGGGGTAGAAGAGACCCAGTACTTC.

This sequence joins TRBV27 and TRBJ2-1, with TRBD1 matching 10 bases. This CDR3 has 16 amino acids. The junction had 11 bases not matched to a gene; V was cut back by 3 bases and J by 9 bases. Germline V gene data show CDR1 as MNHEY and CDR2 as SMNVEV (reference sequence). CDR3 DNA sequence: TGTGCCAGCAGTTTCCCCGGACAGGGGGTCCCCACTGAGCAGTTCTTC. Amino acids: CASSFPGQGVPTEQFF.

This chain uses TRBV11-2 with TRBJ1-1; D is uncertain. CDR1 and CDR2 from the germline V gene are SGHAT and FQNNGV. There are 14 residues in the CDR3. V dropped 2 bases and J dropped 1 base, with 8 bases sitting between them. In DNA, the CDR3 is TGTGCCAGCAGCTTATTCGGCGGGAACACTGAAGCTTTCTTT. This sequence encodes CASSLFGGNTEAFF.

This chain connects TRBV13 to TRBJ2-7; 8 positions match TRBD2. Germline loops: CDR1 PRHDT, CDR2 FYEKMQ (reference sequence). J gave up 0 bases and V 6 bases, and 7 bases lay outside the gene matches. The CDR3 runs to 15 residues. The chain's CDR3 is CASRSSSGHSYEQYF. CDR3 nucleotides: TGTGCCAGCAGATCCTCTAGCGGGCACTCCTACGAGCAGTACTTC.

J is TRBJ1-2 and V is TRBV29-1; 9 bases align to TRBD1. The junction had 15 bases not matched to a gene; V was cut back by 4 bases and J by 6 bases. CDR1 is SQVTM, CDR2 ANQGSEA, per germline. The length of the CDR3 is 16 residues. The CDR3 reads CSVVENIDRGANGYTF. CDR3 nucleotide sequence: TGCAGCGTTGTAGAAAATATTGACAGGGGGGCAAATGGCTACACCTTC.

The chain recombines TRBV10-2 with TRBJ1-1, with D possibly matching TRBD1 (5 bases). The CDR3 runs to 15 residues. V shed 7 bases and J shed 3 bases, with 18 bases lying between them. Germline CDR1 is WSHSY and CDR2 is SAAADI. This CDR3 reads CASKMTLQGDTEAFF. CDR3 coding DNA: TGCGCCAGCAAGATGACCTTACAAGGGGACACTGAAGCTTTCTTT.

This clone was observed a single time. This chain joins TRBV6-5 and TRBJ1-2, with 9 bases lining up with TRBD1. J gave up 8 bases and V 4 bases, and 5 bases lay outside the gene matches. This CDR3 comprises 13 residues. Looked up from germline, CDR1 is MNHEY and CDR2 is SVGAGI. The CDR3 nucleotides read TGTGCCAGCAGTTCGACAGGGGGTTGGGGCTACACCTTC. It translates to CASSSTGGWGYTF.

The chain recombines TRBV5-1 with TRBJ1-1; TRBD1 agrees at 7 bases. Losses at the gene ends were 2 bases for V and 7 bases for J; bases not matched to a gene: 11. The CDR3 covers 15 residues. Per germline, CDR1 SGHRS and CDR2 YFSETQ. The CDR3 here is CASSFTGTAKGEAFF. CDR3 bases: TGCGCCAGCAGCTTTACCGGGACAGCTAAGGGTGAAGCTTTCTTT.

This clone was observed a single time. The CDR3 sequence: CAWTKGLNQPQHF. The CDR3 region has the DNA TGTGCCTGGACGAAGGGGCTCAATCAGCCCCAGCATTTT. V gene TRBV30 combines with J gene TRBJ1-5; D possibly corresponds to TRBD1 (5 bases). V was clipped by 4 bases and J by 3 bases, with 10 bases between them. This CDR3 has 13 residues. CDR1 and CDR2 from the germline V gene are GTSNPN and SVGIG (reference sequence).

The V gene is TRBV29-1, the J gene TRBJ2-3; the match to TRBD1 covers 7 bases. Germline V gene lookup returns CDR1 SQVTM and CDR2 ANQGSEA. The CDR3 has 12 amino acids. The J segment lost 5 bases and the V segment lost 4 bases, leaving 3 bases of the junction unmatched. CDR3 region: CSVGTGQDTQYF. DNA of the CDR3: TGCAGCGTTGGGACAGGTCAAGATACGCAGTATTTT.

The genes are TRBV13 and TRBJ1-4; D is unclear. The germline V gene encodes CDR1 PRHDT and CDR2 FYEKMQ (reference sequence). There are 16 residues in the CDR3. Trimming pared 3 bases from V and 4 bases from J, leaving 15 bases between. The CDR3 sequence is CASSFRASEGNEKLFF. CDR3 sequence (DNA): TGTGCCAGCAGCTTTCGGGCCTCCGAGGGTAATGAAAAACTGTTTTTT.

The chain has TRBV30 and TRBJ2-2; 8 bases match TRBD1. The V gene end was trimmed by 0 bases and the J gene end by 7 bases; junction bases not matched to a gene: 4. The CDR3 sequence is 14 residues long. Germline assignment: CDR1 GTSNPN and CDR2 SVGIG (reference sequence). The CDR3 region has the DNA TGTGCCTGGAGTGTACAGGGGGGCTACGGGGAGCTGTTTTTT. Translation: CAWSVQGGYGELFF. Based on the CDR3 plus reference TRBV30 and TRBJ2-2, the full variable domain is SQTIHQWPATLVQPVGSPLSLECTVEGTSNPNLYWYRQAAGRGLQLLFYSVGIGQISSEVPQNLSASRPQDRQFILSSKKLLLSDSGFYLCAWSVQGGYGELFFGEGSRLTVL.

CDR3 residues: CASSLVGQGNYEQYF. In DNA form, the CDR3 reads TGTGCCAGCAGTTTAGTGGGACAGGGAAACTACGAGCAGTACTTC. This chain joins TRBV27 and TRBJ2-7, with 9 positions matching TRBD1. The V gene end was trimmed by 2 bases and the J gene end by 3 bases; junction bases not matched to a gene: 5. CDR1 and CDR2 (germline): MNHEY, SMNVEV (reference sequence). CDR3 length: 15 amino acids.

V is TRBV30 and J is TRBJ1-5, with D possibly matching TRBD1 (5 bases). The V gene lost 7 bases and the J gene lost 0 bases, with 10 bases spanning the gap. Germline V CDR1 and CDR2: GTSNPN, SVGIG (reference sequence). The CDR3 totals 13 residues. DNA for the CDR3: TGTGCCTCCATGACAGTTAGCAATCAGCCCCAGCATTTT. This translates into CASMTVSNQPQHF.

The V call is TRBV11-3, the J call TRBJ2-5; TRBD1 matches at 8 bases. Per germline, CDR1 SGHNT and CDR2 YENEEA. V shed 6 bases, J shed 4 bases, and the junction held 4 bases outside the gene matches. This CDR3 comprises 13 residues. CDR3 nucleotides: TGTGCCAGCAGAGGGGACAGGACAGAGACCCAGTACTTC. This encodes CASRGDRTETQYF.

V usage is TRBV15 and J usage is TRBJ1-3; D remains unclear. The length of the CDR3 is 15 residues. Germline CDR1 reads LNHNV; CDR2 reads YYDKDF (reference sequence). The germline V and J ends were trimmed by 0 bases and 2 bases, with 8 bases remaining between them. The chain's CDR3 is CATSRDSSAGNTIYF. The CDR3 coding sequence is TGTGCCACCAGCAGAGATTCCAGCGCTGGAAACACCATATATTTT.

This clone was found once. CDR3: CSVLTGGYYEQYF. CDR3 nucleotides: TGCAGCGTTTTAACGGGAGGGTACTACGAGCAGTACTTC. This chain links TRBV29-1 with TRBJ2-7; 8 bases fit TRBD2. Germline trimming cut 5 bases from V and 3 bases from J; bases unmatched to any gene: 6. CDR1 is SQVTM and CDR2 is ANQGSEA in the germline V gene. The CDR3 sequence is 13 residues long.

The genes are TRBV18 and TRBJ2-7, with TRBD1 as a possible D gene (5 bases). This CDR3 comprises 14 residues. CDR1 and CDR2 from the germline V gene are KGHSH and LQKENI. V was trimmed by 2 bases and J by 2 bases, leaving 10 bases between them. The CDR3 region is CASSPETATYEQYF. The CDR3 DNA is TGTGCCAGCTCACCAGAGACAGCAACCTACGAGCAGTACTTC.

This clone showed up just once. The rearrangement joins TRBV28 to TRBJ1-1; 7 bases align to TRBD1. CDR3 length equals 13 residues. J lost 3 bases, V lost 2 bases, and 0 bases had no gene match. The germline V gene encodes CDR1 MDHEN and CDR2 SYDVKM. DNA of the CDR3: TGTGCCAGCAGTTTAACAGGGGACACTGAAGCTTTCTTT. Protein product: CASSLTGDTEAFF.

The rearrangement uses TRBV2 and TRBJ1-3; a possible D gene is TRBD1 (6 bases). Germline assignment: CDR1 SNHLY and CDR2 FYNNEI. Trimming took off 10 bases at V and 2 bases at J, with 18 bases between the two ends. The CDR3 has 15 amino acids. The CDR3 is CAISRTGQTGNTIYF. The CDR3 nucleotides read TGTGCCATTTCCCGTACAGGGCAGACTGGAAACACCATATATTTT.

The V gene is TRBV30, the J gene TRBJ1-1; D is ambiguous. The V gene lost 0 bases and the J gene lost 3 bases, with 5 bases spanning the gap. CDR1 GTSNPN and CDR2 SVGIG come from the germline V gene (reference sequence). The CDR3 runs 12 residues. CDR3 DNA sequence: TGTGCCTGGAGTGTACGGGACACTGAAGCTTTCTTT. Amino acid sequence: CAWSVRDTEAFF.

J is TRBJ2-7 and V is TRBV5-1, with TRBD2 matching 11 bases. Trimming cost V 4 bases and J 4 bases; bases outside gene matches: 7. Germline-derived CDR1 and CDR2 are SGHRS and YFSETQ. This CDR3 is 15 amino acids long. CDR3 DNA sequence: TGCGCCAGCAGCGTTACGGGACTAGCGGATTACGAGCAGTACTTC. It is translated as CASSVTGLADYEQYF.

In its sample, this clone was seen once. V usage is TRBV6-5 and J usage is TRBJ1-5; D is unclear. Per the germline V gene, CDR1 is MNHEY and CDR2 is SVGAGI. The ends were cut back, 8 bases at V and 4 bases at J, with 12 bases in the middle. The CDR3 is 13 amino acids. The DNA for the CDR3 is TGTGCCAGCGCGTTAGGAGGAAATCAGCCCCAGCATTTT. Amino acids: CASALGGNQPQHF.

Here the CDR3 DNA reads TGTGCCAGCAGCCTCCAGGGGCTTGAAGCTTTCTTT. Translation: CASSLQGLEAFF. This chain links TRBV7-9 with TRBJ1-1, with D tentatively TRBD1 (6 bases). V was pared by 5 bases and J by 7 bases, with 11 bases between. Germline V gene data show CDR1 as SEHNR and CDR2 as FQNEAQ (reference sequence). The CDR3 has 12 residues.

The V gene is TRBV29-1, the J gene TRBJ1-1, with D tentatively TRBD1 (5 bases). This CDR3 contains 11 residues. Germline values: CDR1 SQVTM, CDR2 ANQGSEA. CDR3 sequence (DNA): TGCGCCGGACAAATTAACACTGAAGCTTTCTTT. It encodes CAGQINTEAFF.

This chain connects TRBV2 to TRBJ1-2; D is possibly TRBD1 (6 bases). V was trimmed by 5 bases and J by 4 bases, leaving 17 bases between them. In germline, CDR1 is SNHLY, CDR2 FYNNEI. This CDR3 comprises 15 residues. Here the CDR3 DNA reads TGTGCCAGCAGTTTTGTTAAGACAGGCTTCTATGGCTACACCTTC. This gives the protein CASSFVKTGFYGYTF.

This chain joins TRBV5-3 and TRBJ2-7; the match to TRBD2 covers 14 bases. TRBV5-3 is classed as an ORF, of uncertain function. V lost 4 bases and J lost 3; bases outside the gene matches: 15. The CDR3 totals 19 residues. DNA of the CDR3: TGTGCCAGAAGCCAATCTCCGGGACTAGCGGGAGTCTGTGTCTACGAGCAGTACTTC. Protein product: CARSQSPGLAGVCVYEQYF.

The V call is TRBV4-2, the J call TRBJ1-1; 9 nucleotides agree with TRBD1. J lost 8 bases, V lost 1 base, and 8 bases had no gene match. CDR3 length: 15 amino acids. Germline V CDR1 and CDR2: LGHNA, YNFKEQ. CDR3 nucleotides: TGTGCCAGCAGCCAAGGGGACAGGGATTTGGCGGAAGCTTTCTTT. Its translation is CASSQGDRDLAEAFF.

As DNA, the CDR3 is TGTGCTAGTGGTTCGGGACAGGGGACCGGCTACACCTTC. It yields the protein CASGSGQGTGYTF. The rearrangement uses TRBV12-5 and TRBJ1-2; TRBD1 matches at 10 bases. V dropped 4 bases and J dropped 8; count of bases not matched to a gene: 4. The CDR3 sequence is 13 residues long. Germline CDR1 is LGHNT and CDR2 is FRNRAP.